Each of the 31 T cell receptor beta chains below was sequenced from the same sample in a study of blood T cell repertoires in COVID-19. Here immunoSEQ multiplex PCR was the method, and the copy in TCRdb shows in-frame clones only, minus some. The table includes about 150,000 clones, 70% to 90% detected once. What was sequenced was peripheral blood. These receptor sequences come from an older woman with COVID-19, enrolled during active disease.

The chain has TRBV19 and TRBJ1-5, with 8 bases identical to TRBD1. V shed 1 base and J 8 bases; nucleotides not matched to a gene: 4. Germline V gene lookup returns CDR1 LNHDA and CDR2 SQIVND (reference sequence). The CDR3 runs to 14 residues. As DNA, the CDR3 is TGTGCCAGTAGTATAGTCACAGGGGGTAAGCCCCAGCATTTT. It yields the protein CASSIVTGGKPQHF.

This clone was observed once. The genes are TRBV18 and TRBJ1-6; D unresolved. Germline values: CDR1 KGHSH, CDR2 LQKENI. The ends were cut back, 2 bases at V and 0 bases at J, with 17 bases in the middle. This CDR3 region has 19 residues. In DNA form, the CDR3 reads TGTGCCAGCTCACCAAACCAAGGGAGGTCGAGCTCCTATAATTCACCCCTCCACTTT. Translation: CASSPNQGRSSSYNSPLHF.

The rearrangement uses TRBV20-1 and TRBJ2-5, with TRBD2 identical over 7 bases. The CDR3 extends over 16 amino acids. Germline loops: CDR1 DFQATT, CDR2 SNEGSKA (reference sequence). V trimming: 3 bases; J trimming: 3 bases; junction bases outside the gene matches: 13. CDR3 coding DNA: TGCAGTGCTAGTGGTGAGAAACTTGCGGGGGAAGAGACCCAGTACTTC. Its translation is CSASGEKLAGEETQYF.

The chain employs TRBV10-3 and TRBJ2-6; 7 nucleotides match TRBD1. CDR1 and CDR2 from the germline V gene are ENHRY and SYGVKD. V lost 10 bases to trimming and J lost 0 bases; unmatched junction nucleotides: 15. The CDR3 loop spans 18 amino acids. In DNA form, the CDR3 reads TGTGCCACCCGACCAGAGACAGGGTCCCCCTCTGGGGCCAACGTCCTGACTTTC. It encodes CATRPETGSPSGANVLTF.

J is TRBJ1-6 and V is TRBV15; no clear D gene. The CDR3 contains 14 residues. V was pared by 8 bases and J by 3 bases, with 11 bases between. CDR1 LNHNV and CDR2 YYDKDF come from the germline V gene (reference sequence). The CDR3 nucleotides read TGTGCCACCCTCGCCAAGCACTATAATTCACCCCTCCACTTT. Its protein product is CATLAKHYNSPLHF.

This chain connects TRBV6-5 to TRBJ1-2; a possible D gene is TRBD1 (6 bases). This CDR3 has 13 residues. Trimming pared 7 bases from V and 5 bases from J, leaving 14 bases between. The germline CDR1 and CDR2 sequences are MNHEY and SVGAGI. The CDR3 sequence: CASTPGHRYGYTF. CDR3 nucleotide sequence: TGTGCCAGCACCCCGGGACATAGATATGGCTACACCTTC.

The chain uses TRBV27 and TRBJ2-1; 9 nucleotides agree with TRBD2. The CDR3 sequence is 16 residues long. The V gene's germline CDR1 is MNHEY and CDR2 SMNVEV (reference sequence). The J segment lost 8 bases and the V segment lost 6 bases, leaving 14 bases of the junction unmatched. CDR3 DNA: TGTGCCAGCAGACCCCTCTTTAGCGGGGGTCATGATGAGCAGTTCTTC. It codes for CASRPLFSGGHDEQFF.

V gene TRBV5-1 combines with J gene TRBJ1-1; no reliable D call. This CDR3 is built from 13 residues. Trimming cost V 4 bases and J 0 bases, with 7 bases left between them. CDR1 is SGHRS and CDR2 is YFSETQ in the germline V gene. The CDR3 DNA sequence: TGCGCCAGCAGCGTAACAGTGAACACTGAAGCTTTCTTT. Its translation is CASSVTVNTEAFF.

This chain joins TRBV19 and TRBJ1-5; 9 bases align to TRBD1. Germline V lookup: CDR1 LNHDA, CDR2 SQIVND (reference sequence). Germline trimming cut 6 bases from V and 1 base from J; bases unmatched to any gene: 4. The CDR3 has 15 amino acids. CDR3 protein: CASSPQGASNQPQHF. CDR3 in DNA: TGTGCCAGTAGCCCACAGGGGGCGAGCAATCAGCCCCAGCATTTT.

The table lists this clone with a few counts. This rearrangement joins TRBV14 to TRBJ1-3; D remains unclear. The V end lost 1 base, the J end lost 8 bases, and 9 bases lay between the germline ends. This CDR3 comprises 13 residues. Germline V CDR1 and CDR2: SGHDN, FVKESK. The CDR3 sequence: CASSQVPADTIYF. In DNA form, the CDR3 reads TGTGCCAGCAGCCAAGTTCCCGCGGACACCATATATTTT.

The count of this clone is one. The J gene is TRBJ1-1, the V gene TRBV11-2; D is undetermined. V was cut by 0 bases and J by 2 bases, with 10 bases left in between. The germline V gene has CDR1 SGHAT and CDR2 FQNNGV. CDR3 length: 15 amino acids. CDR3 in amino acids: CASSLEGAANTEAFF. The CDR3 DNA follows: TGTGCCAGCAGCTTAGAAGGCGCGGCCAACACTGAAGCTTTCTTT.

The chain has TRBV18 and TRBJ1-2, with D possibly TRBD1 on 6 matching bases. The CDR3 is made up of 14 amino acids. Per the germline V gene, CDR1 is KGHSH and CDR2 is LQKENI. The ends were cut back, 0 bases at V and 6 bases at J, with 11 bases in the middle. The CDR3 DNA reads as TGTGCCAGCTCACCACCAGGAAGGGGGAATGGCTACACCTTC. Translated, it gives CASSPPGRGNGYTF.

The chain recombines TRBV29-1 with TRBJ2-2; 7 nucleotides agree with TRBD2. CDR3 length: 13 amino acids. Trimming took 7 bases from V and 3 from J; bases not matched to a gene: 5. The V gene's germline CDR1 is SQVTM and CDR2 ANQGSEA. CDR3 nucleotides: TGCAGCGCCGCAACTAGCGACACCGGGGAGCTGTTTTTT. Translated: CSAATSDTGELFF.

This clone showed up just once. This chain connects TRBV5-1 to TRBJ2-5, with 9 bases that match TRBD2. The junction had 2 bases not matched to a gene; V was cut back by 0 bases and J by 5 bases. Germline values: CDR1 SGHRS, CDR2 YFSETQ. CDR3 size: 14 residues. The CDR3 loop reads CASSLGSGSETQYF. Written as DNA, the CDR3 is TGCGCCAGCAGCTTGGGTAGCGGGAGTGAGACCCAGTACTTC. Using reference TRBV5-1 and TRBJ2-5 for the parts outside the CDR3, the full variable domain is KAGVTQTPRYLIKTRGQQVTLSCSPISGHRSVSWYQQTPGQGLQFLFEYFSETQRNKGNFPGRFSGRQFSNSRSEMNVSTLELGDSALYLCASSLGSGSETQYFGPGTRLLVL.

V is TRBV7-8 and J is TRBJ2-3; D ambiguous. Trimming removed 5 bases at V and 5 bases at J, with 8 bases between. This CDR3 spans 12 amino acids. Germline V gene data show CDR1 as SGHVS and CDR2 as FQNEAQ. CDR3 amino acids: CASSPLGDTQYF. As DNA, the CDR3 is TGTGCCAGCAGCCCCCTCGGAGATACGCAGTATTTT.

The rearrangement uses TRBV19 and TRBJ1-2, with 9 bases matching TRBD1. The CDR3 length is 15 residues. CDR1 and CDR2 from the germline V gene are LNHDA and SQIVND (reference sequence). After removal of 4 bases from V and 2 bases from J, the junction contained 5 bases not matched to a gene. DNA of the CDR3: TGTGCCAGTAGTAAGACCGGGACAGGGAACTATGGCTACACCTTC. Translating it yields CASSKTGTGNYGYTF.

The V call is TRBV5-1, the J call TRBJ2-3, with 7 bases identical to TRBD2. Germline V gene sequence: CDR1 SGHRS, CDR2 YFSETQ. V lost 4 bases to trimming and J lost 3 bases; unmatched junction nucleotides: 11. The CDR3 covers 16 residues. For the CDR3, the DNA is TGCGCCAGCAGCCCGGAGCCTAGCGGAGGAACAGATACGCAGTATTTT. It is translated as CASSPEPSGGTDTQYF.

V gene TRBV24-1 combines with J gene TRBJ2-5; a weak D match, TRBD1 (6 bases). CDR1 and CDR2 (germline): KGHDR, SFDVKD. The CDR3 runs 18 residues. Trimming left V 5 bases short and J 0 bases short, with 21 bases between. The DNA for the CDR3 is TGTGCCACCAGTGCCATCCCGACAGGAAGAGAAGACCAAGAGACCCAGTACTTC. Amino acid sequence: CATSAIPTGREDQETQYF.

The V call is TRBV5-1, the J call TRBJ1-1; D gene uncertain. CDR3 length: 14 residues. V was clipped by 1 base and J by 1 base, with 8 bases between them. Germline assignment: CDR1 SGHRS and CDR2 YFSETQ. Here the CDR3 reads CASSLPVENTEAFF. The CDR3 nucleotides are TGCGCCAGCAGCTTGCCGGTAGAGAACACTGAAGCTTTCTTT.

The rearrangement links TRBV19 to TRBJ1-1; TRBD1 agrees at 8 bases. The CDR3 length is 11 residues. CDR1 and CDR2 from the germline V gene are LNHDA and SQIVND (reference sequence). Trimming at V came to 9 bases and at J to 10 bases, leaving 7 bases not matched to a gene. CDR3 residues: CASEGTGRAFF. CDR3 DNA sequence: TGTGCCAGCGAGGGGACAGGCCGAGCTTTCTTT.

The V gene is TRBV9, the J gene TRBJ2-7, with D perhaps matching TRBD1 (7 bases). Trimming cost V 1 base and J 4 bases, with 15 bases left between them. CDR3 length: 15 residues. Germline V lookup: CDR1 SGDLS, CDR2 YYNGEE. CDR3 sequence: CASSVSQGGRYEQYF. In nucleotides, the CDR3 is TGTGCCAGCAGCGTAAGTCAGGGGGGCCGGTACGAGCAGTACTTC.

CDR3 protein: CASSPIYGDNQPQHF. CDR3 DNA: TGTGCCAGCTCACCTATCTACGGGGACAATCAGCCCCAGCATTTT. The chain couples TRBV18 to TRBJ1-5; D gene uncertain. Germline CDR1 KGHSH, CDR2 LQKENI. Trimming left V 3 bases short and J 3 bases short, with 12 bases between. The CDR3 length is 15 residues.

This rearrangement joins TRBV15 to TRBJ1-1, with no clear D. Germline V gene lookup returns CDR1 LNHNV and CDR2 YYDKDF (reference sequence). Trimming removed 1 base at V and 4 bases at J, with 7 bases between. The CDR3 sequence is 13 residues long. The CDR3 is CATSRGPLTEAFF. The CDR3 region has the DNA TGTGCCACCAGCAGAGGTCCCCTCACTGAAGCTTTCTTT.

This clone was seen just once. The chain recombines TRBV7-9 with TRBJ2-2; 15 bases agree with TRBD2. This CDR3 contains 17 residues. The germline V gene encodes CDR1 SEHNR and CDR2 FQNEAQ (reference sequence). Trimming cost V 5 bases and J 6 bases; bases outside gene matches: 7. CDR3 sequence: CASSKKGLAGGPGELFF. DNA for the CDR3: TGTGCCAGCAGCAAAAAAGGACTAGCGGGAGGGCCCGGGGAGCTGTTTTTT.

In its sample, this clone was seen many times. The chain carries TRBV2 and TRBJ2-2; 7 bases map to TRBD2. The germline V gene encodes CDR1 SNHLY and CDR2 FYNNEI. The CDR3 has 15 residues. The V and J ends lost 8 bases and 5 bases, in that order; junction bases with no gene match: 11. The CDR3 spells CASRFPGGGTGELFF. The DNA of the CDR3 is TGTGCCAGCCGCTTCCCGGGGGGAGGGACCGGGGAGCTGTTTTTT.

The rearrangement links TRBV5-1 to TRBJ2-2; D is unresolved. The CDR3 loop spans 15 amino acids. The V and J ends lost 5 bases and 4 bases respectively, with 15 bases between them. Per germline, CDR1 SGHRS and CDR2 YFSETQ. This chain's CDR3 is CASSPSPGSTGELFF. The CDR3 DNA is TGCGCCAGCAGTCCCTCCCCGGGTTCCACCGGGGAGCTGTTTTTT.

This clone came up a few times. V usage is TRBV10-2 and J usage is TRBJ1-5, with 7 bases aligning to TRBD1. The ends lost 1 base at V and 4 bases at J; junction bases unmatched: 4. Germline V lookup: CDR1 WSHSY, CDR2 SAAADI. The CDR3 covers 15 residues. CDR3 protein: CASSEYRGINQPQHF. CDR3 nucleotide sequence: TGCGCCAGCAGTGAGTACAGGGGAATAAATCAGCCCCAGCATTTT.

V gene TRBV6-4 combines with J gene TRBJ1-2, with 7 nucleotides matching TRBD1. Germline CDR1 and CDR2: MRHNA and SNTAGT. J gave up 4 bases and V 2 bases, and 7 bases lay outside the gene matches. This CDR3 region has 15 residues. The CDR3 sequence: CASSDTGANSYGYTF. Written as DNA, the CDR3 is TGTGCCAGCAGTGACACAGGGGCGAATTCCTATGGCTACACCTTC.

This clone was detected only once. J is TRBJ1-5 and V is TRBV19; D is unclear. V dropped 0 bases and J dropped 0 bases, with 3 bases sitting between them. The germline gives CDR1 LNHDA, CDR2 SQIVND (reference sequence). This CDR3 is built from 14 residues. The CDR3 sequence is CASSIDHSNQPQHF. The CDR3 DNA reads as TGTGCCAGTAGTATAGATCATAGCAATCAGCCCCAGCATTTT.

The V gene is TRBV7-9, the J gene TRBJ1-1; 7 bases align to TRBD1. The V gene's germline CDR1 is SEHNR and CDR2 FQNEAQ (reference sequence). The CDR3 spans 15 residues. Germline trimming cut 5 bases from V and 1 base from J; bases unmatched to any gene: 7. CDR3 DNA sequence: TGTGCCAGCAGCCCGCGGACAGGCGCGAACACTGAAGCTTTCTTT. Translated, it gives CASSPRTGANTEAFF. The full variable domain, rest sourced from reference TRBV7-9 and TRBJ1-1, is DTGVSQNPRHKITKRGQNVTFRCDPISEHNRLYWYRQTLGQGPEFLTYFQNEAQLEKSRLLSDRFSAERPKGSFSTLEIQRTEQGDSAMYLCASSPRTGANTEAFFGQGTRLTVV.

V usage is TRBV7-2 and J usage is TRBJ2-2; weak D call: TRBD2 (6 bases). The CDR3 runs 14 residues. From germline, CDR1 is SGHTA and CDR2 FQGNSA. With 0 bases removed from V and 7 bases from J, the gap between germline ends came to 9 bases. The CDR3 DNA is TGTGCCAGCAGCTTAGCTGGGCGGGGCGGGGAGCTGTTTTTT. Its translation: CASSLAGRGGELFF.